Below, 27 T cell receptor beta chains from the same sample are listed, as sequenced in a study of siplizumab effects on memory and regulatory T cells. Libraries were prepared by immunoSEQ multiplex PCR; TCRdb keeps only in-frame clonotypes and omits some of them. There are 90,000 to 120,000 clones in the sample; roughly 94% occur only once, and less than 0.85% lies in the top ten. Specimen: Tregs sorted from blood. The receptors shown here come from a human donor in good health.

V usage is TRBV14 and J usage is TRBJ2-1; 7 bases are a match to TRBD1. The length of the CDR3 is 15 residues. The V and J ends lost 4 bases and 1 base, in that order; junction bases with no gene match: 4. CDR1 and CDR2 (germline): SGHDN, FVKESK. The CDR3 bases are TGTGCCAGCAGCCTGGGGGACAGATCCTACAATGAGCAGTTCTTC. It encodes CASSLGDRSYNEQFF. Full variable domain (missing parts from reference TRBV14 and TRBJ2-1): EAGVTQFPSHSVIEKGQTVTLRCDPISGHDNLYWYRRVMGKEIKFLLHFVKESKQDESGMPNNRFLAERTGGTYSTLKVQPAELEDSGVYFCASSLGDRSYNEQFFGPGTRLTVL.

V is TRBV14 and J is TRBJ1-2; D might be TRBD1 (5 bases). Germline assignment: CDR1 SGHDN and CDR2 FVKESK. V lost 2 bases to trimming and J lost 4 bases, with 11 bases between them. The CDR3 has 14 residues. For the CDR3, the DNA is TGTGCCAGCAGCCAATCCGGGACCTTCTATGGCTACACCTTC. Residues: CASSQSGTFYGYTF.

This clone was recorded only once. The chain links TRBV4-1 to TRBJ2-7; 14 bases are a match to TRBD2. The ends lost 0 bases at V and 12 bases at J; junction bases unmatched: 10. Germline V gene lookup returns CDR1 MGHRA and CDR2 YSYEKL. The CDR3 totals 16 residues. This CDR3 is CASSQDSGLAGGRLYF. For the CDR3, the DNA is TGCGCCAGCAGCCAAGATAGTGGACTAGCGGGAGGTCGTCTGTACTTC.

Here the CDR3 DNA reads TGCGCCGGGGGGCTAGAGAGCGAGCAGTACTTC. Amino acid sequence: CAGGLESEQYF. This chain links TRBV29-1 with TRBJ2-7; possibly TRBD2 for D (7 bases). This CDR3 is built from 11 residues. The germline V gene has CDR1 SQVTM and CDR2 ANQGSEA.

V gene TRBV5-1 combines with J gene TRBJ2-2; D might be TRBD1 or TRBD2, each matching 9 bases. This CDR3 is built from 19 residues. V was shortened by 1 base and J by 6 bases, with 25 bases between the two germline ends. Germline loops: CDR1 SGHRS, CDR2 YFSETQ. The CDR3 sequence is CASSLTDRGGGRAPGELFF. The CDR3 region has the DNA TGCGCCAGCAGCTTGACGGACAGGGGTGGCGGGAGGGCCCCCGGGGAGCTGTTTTTT.

About this clone itself: Other nucleotide sequences from this sample produce the same CDR3. The chain carries TRBV5-1 and TRBJ1-4; 8 nucleotides match TRBD1. J was trimmed by 5 bases and V by 0 bases; bases with no gene match: 0. Germline-derived CDR1 and CDR2 are SGHRS and YFSETQ. This CDR3 has 14 residues. The CDR3 protein is CASSLGQGNEKLFF. In DNA, the CDR3 is TGCGCCAGCAGCTTGGGACAGGGGAATGAAAAACTGTTTTTT.

The chain employs TRBV5-1 and TRBJ1-6, with D possibly TRBD1 on 5 matching bases. Trimming stripped 0 bases from V and 6 bases from J, with 7 bases between. The CDR3 is made up of 14 amino acids. Per germline, CDR1 SGHRS and CDR2 YFSETQ. The CDR3, as DNA: TGCGCCAGCAGCTTGGCAGGGACTAATTCACCCCTCCACTTT. Its translation is CASSLAGTNSPLHF.

V usage is TRBV5-4 and J usage is TRBJ2-3; no clear D. CDR3 length: 14 residues. Per the germline V gene, CDR1 is SGHNT and CDR2 is YYREEE (reference sequence). V was shortened by 1 base and J by 6 bases, with 12 bases between the two germline ends. The CDR3 is CASSLLGREDTQYF. CDR3 DNA sequence: TGTGCCAGCAGCTTGCTAGGTCGTGAGGATACGCAGTATTTT.

Remarks on this clone: Its ends do not fully match the called genes, so a read error is possible. This chain connects TRBV7-7 to TRBJ2-5; TRBD2 agrees at 7 bases. Germline CDR1 SSHAT, CDR2 FNYEAQ (reference sequence). CDR3 length equals 14 residues. CDR3 sequence reads: CASSTPGGVETQYF. The CDR3 DNA reads TGTGCTAGCAGCACTCCGGGGGGAGTGGAGACCCAGTACTTC.

With regard to this clone: Other DNA sequences in the same sample also yield this CDR3. This chain joins TRBV2 and TRBJ2-2; 10 nucleotides line up with TRBD2. The CDR3 runs to 21 residues. In germline, CDR1 is SNHLY, CDR2 FYNNEI. V lost 6 bases, J lost 0 bases, and 19 bases stayed unmatched. CDR3 protein: CASSGRAGGPRKGANTGELFF. The CDR3 bases are TGTGCCAGCAGCGGTCGAGCGGGAGGGCCGAGGAAGGGGGCGAACACCGGGGAGCTGTTTTTT.

The chain is built from TRBV14 and TRBJ2-5, with TRBD1 matching over 7 bases. This CDR3 has 16 amino acids. J lost 5 bases, V lost 2 bases, and 11 bases had no gene match. CDR1 and CDR2 from the germline V gene are SGHDN and FVKESK. This CDR3 is CASSQRRRGKGETQYF. The CDR3 nucleotides read TGTGCCAGCAGCCAACGTCGCAGGGGGAAGGGGGAGACCCAGTACTTC.

V gene TRBV28 combines with J gene TRBJ1-1; 9 nucleotides align to TRBD1. Germline assignment: CDR1 MDHEN and CDR2 SYDVKM. V gave up 5 bases and J gave up 6 bases; unmatched junction bases: 4. The CDR3 has 13 amino acids. The CDR3: CASSLDRGAEAFF. CDR3 DNA: TGTGCCAGCAGTCTGGACAGGGGAGCTGAAGCTTTCTTT.

This chain links TRBV19 with TRBJ2-3; TRBD2 agrees at 7 bases. CDR3 length: 15 residues. Germline V gene sequence: CDR1 LNHDA, CDR2 SQIVND (reference sequence). V was clipped by 5 bases and J by 3 bases; unmatched bases: 8. The chain's CDR3 is CASSSRTRGTDTQYF. CDR3 sequence (DNA): TGTGCCAGTAGTTCTCGGACTAGGGGTACAGATACGCAGTATTTT. The full variable domain, in which reference TRBV19 and TRBJ2-3 provide the parts outside the CDR3, is DGGITQSPKYLFRKEGQNVTLSCEQNLNHDAMYWYRQDPGQGLRLIYYSQIVNDFQKGDIAEGYSVSREKKESFPLTVTSAQKNPTAFYLCASSSRTRGTDTQYFGPGTRLTVL.

V gene TRBV11-2 combines with J gene TRBJ2-3, with D uncertain. CDR1 SGHAT and CDR2 FQNNGV come from the germline V gene. Trimming removed 4 bases from V and 1 base from J, with 12 bases in between. This CDR3 is built from 15 residues. The CDR3 reads CASSSLGLGTDTQYF. The CDR3 bases are TGTGCCAGCAGCTCCCTCGGTCTTGGCACAGATACGCAGTATTTT.

V is TRBV7-9 and J is TRBJ1-2; 12 bases agree with TRBD1. Germline CDR1 reads SEHNR; CDR2 reads FQNEAQ (reference sequence). The CDR3 has 15 residues. The V segment lost 5 bases and the J segment 8 bases; nucleotides outside the gene matches: 9. This CDR3 is CASSRPGTGGRGYTF. The CDR3, as DNA: TGTGCCAGCAGCCGACCCGGGACAGGGGGCCGGGGCTACACCTTC.

The V gene is TRBV5-8, the J gene TRBJ1-5; no reliable D call. V gave up 1 base and J gave up 5 bases, with 10 bases separating them. The germline V gene has CDR1 SGHTS and CDR2 YDEGEE. The CDR3 loop spans 14 amino acids. CDR3 nucleotide sequence: TGTGCCAGCAGCTTGTATCGGGGAGATCAGCCCCAGCATTTT. It yields the protein CASSLYRGDQPQHF. Using reference TRBV5-8 and TRBJ1-5 for the parts outside the CDR3, the full variable domain is EAGVTQSPTHLIKTRGQQATLRCSPISGHTSVYWYQQALGLGLQFLLWYDEGEERNRGNFPPRFSGRQFPNYSSELNVNALELEDSALYLCASSLYRGDQPQHFGDGTRLSIL.

The rearrangement links TRBV5-6 to TRBJ2-3; D call uncertain. The CDR3 sequence is 13 residues long. V lost 4 bases and J 0 bases, leaving 6 bases between the germline ends. CDR1 is SGHDT and CDR2 is YYEEEE in the germline V gene. The DNA for the CDR3 is TGTGCCAGCAGCGCGGTCAGCACAGATACGCAGTATTTT. Its protein product is CASSAVSTDTQYF.

The V and J genes are TRBV7-9 and TRBJ1-5; D gene uncertain. This CDR3 is 12 amino acids long. The V gene's germline CDR1 is SEHNR and CDR2 FQNEAQ (reference sequence). V lost 3 bases to trimming and J lost 3 bases, with 3 bases between them. CDR3 loop: CASSFDNQPQHF. In nucleotides, the CDR3 is TGTGCCAGCAGCTTTGACAATCAGCCCCAGCATTTT.

The chain combines TRBV5-6 with TRBJ1-4; no definite D call. The V gene lost 3 bases and the J gene lost 0 bases, with 9 bases spanning the gap. Germline assignment: CDR1 SGHDT and CDR2 YYEEEE. The CDR3 has 15 amino acids. The CDR3 sequence: CASSSSYATNEKLFF. DNA of the CDR3: TGTGCCAGCAGCTCCTCATATGCAACTAATGAAAAACTGTTTTTT.

CDR3 sequence: CASSPPDRGANYGYTF. The CDR3 nucleotides are TGTGCCAGCTCACCACCGGATCGGGGGGCCAACTATGGCTACACCTTC. The chain joins TRBV18 to TRBJ1-2; possible D gene TRBD1, 6 bases. The CDR3 sequence is 16 residues long. Germline V gives CDR1 KGHSH, CDR2 LQKENI. The V end lost 0 bases, the J end lost 2 bases, and 13 bases lay between the germline ends.

The CDR3 loop is CASSLYPSPLHF. Written as DNA, the CDR3 is TGTGCCAGCAGTTTATATCCCTCACCCCTCCACTTT. J is TRBJ1-6 and V is TRBV28; no clear D gene. The CDR3 sequence is 12 residues long. Trimming pared 1 base from V and 10 bases from J, leaving 5 bases between. Germline assignment: CDR1 MDHEN and CDR2 SYDVKM.

This chain joins TRBV7-9 and TRBJ2-7; a possible D gene is TRBD2 (6 bases). This CDR3 region has 15 residues. Germline V gene sequence: CDR1 SEHNR, CDR2 FQNEAQ (reference sequence). Trimming took 3 bases from V and 0 from J, leaving 12 bases between them. CDR3 sequence: CASSLAFGSSYEQYF. The CDR3, as DNA: TGTGCCAGCAGCTTGGCCTTCGGGAGCTCCTACGAGCAGTACTTC.

The J gene is TRBJ1-5, the V gene TRBV18; TRBD1 aligns across 8 bases. Trimming at V came to 6 bases and at J to 5 bases, leaving 3 bases not matched to a gene. The CDR3 totals 13 residues. Germline V lookup: CDR1 KGHSH, CDR2 LQKENI. The chain's CDR3 is CASSQGQDQPQHF. The CDR3, as DNA: TGTGCCAGCTCGCAGGGACAGGATCAGCCCCAGCATTTT.

Only a few counts were recorded for this clone. The chain couples TRBV6-6 to TRBJ1-3; D ambiguous. V shed 0 bases and J shed 0 bases, with 9 bases lying between them. From germline, CDR1 is MNHNY and CDR2 SVGAGI (reference sequence). The CDR3 spans 16 residues. CDR3: CASSYSYSNSGNTIYF. CDR3 in DNA: TGTGCCAGCAGTTACTCGTACAGCAACTCTGGAAACACCATATATTTT.

This clone has at least ten counts. The V gene is TRBV28, the J gene TRBJ1-2; tentatively, D is TRBD1 (5 bases). V was trimmed by 2 bases and J by 4 bases, leaving 14 bases between them. This CDR3 is 15 amino acids long. Germline V lookup: CDR1 MDHEN, CDR2 SYDVKM. The CDR3 region has the DNA TGTGCCAGCAGTTTACAGGCGTGGGGCGGCTATGGCTACACCTTC. Protein sequence: CASSLQAWGGYGYTF.

The chain is built from TRBV6-5 and TRBJ2-5, with D unclear. With 2 bases removed from V and 4 bases from J, the gap between germline ends came to 11 bases. This CDR3 is 14 amino acids long. The V gene's germline CDR1 is MNHEY and CDR2 SVGAGI. The CDR3 sequence: CASSYTGLGETQYF. The CDR3 DNA follows: TGTGCCAGCAGTTACACCGGGCTTGGAGAGACCCAGTACTTC.

The V gene is TRBV7-3, the J gene TRBJ2-3; D is ambiguous. The CDR3 runs 13 residues. CDR1 is SGHTA, CDR2 FQGTGA, per germline. V lost 2 bases to trimming and J lost 6 bases, with 9 bases between them. CDR3 amino acids: CASSLLKWDTQYF. CDR3 DNA sequence: TGTGCCAGCAGCTTACTCAAATGGGATACGCAGTATTTT.